This T cell receptor beta chain was recovered during a study of T-cell memory formation after mild COVID-19. Study-wide results and limits: Mainly CM and EM harbored the contracting CD4+ clones; mainly EMRA harbored the CD8+ ones.

Germline V gene lookup returns CDR1 SGHDN and CDR2 FVKESK. This CDR3 is built from 16 residues. V trimming: 5 bases; J trimming: 5 bases; junction bases outside the gene matches: 7. Barcoded TCR alpha and TCR beta cDNA libraries with UMIs came from 5'RACE using constant-segment primers. Via MiXCR, TCRdb re-called the 5' RACE reads, giving one row per CDR3 protein. The sample holds under 300,000 distinct CDR3 sequences, around 8% seen once. About this clonotype itself: The target antigen is unknown.

V gene TRBV14 combines with J gene TRBJ2-5, with TRBD2 identical over 14 bases. Sample: PBMCs or a T cell subset sorted from them (not recorded which). This receptor was identified in a man aged 18 to 35 who had mild COVID-19 (a few samples of this study predate the infection). Cell type and time point are not known. CDR3 DNA sequence: TGTGCCAGCAGCGCCGGACTAGCGGGGGGCTGGGAGACCCAGTACTTC. This translates into CASSAGLAGGWETQYF. The complete variable domain, with remaining parts taken from reference TRBV14 and TRBJ2-5, reads EAGVTQFPSHSVIEKGQTVTLRCDPISGHDNLYWYRRVMGKEIKFLLHFVKESKQDESGMPNNRFLAERTGGTYSTLKVQPAELEDSGVYFCASSAGLAGGWETQYFGPGTRLLVL.